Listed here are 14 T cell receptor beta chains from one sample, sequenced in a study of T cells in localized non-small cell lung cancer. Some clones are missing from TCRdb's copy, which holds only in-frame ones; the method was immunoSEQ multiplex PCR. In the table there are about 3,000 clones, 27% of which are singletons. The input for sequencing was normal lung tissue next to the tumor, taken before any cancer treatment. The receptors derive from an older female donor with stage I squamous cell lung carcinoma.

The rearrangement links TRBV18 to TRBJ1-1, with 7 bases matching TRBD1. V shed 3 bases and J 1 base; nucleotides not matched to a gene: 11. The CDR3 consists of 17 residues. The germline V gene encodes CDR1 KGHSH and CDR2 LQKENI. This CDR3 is CASSPFSTGVENTEAFF. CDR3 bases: TGTGCCAGCTCACCGTTTTCTACAGGGGTTGAGAACACTGAAGCTTTCTTT. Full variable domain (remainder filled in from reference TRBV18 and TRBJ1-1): NAGVMQNPRHLVRRRGQEARLRCSPMKGHSHVYWYRQLPEEGLKFMVYLQKENIIDESGMPKERFSAEFPKEGPSILRIQQVVRGDSAAYFCASSPFSTGVENTEAFFGQGTRLTVV.

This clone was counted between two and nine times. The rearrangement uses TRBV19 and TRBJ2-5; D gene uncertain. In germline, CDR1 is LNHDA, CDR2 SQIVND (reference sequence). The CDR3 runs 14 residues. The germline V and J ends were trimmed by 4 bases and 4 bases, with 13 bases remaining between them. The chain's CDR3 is CASSSRLGAETQYF. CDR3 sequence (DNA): TGTGCCAGTAGTAGCCGGTTGGGTGCAGAGACCCAGTACTTC.

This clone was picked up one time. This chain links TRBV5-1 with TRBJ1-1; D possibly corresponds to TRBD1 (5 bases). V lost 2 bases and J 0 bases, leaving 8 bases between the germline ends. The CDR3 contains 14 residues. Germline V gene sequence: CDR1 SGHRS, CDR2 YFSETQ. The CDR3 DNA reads TGCGCCAGCAGCTTTAAGGACATGAACACTGAAGCTTTCTTT. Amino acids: CASSFKDMNTEAFF.

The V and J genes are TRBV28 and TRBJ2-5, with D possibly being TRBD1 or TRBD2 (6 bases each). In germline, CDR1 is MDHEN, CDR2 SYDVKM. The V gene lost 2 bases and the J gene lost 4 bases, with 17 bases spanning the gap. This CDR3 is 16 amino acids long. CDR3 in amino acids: CASSLGGLGAGETQYF. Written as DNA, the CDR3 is TGTGCCAGCAGTTTAGGGGGGTTGGGGGCGGGAGAGACCCAGTACTTC. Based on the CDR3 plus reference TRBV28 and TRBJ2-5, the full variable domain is DVKVTQSSRYLVKRTGEKVFLECVQDMDHENMFWYRQDPGLGLRLIYFSYDVKMKEKGDIPEGYSVSREKKERFSLILESASTNQTSMYLCASSLGGLGAGETQYFGPGTRLLVL.

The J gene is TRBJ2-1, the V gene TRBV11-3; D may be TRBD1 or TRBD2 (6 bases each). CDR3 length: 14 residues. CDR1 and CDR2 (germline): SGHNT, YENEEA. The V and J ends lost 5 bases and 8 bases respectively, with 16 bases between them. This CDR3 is CASSQGSGEYEQFF. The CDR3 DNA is TGTGCCAGCAGCCAGGGGTCGGGAGAATATGAGCAGTTCTTC.

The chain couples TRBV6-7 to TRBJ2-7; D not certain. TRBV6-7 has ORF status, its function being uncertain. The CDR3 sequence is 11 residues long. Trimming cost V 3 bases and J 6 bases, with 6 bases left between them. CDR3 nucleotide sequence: TGTGCCAGCAGTTATAGAGGCGAGCAGTACTTC. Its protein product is CASSYRGEQYF.

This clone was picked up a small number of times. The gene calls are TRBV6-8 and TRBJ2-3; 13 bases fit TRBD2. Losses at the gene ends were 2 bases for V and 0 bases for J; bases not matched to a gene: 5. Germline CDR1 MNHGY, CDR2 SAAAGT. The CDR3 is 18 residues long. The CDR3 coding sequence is TGTGCCAGCAGTTACGTGACTAGCGGGAGGAGGAGCACAGATACGCAGTATTTT. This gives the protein CASSYVTSGRRSTDTQYF.

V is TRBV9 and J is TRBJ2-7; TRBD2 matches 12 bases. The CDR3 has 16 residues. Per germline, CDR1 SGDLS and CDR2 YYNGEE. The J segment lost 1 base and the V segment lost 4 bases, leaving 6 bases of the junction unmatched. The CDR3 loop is CASSPQTSGGSYEQYF. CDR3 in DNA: TGTGCCAGCAGCCCTCAGACTAGCGGGGGTTCCTACGAGCAGTACTTC.

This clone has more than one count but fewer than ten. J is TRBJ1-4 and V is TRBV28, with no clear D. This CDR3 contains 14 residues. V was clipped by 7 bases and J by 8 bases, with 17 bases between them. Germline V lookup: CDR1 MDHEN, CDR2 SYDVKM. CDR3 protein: CASTKGRLWEKLFF. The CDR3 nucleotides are TGTGCCAGCACTAAAGGGAGGTTGTGGGAAAAACTGTTTTTT.

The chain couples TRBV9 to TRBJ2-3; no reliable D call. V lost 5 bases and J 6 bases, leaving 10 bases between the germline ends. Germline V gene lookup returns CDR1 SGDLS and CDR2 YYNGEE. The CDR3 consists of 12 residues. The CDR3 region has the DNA TGTGCCAGCAGTTTAGGCAGGGATACGCAGTATTTT. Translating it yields CASSLGRDTQYF.

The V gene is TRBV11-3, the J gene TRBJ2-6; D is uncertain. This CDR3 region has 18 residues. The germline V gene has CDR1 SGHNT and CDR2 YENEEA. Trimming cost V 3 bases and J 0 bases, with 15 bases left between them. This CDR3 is CASSLRWVTSSGANVLTF. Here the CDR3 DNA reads TGTGCCAGCAGCTTGAGATGGGTAACGAGCTCTGGGGCCAACGTCCTGACTTTC. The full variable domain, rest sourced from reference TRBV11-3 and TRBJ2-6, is EAGVVQSPRYKIIEKKQPVAFWCNPISGHNTLYWYLQNLGQGPELLIRYENEEAVDDSQLPKDRFSAERLKGVDSTLKIQPAELGDSAVYLCASSLRWVTSSGANVLTFGAGSRLTVL.

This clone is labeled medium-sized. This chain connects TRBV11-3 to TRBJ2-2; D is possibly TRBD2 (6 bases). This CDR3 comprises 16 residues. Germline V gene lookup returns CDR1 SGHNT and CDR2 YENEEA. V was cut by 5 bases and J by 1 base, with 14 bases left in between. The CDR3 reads CASSPREGGNTGELFF. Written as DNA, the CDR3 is TGTGCCAGCAGCCCCCGTGAGGGAGGGAACACCGGGGAGCTGTTTTTT.

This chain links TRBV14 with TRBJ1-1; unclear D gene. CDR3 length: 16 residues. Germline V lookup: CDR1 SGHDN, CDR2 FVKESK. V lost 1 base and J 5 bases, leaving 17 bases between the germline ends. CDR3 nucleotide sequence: TGTGCCAGCAGCCAAGGGGGAAGAGGCTGGCTGACTGAAGCTTTCTTT. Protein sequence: CASSQGGRGWLTEAFF.

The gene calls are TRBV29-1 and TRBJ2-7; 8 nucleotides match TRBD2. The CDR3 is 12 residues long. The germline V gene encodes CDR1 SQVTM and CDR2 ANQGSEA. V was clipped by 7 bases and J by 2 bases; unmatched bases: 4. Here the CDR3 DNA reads TGCAGCGGCGGACTAGCACCCTACGAGCAGTACTTC. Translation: CSGGLAPYEQYF.